These 27 T cell receptor beta chains originate from one sample sequenced in a study of Ad26.COV2.S vaccination and SARS-CoV-2 variants. Method: immunoSEQ multiplex PCR; TCRdb's copy keeps in-frame clones and lacks some. The sample lists more than 150,000 clones, 70% to 90% occurring once. This sample comprised peripheral blood, obtained after recovery from COVID-19. These receptors all stem from a human donor who had recovered from COVID-19.

This clone was observed a single time. The chain carries TRBV6-5 and TRBJ2-1; 10 bases are a match to TRBD1. There are 15 residues in the CDR3. V lost 6 bases and J lost 4; bases outside the gene matches: 6. Germline-derived CDR1 and CDR2 are MNHEY and SVGAGI. The chain's CDR3 is CASRGSGQGYNEQFF. The CDR3 DNA sequence: TGTGCCAGCAGAGGCTCGGGACAGGGGTACAATGAGCAGTTCTTC.

The chain is built from TRBV30 and TRBJ2-7; D is undetermined. This CDR3 has 15 residues. V lost 2 bases and J lost 0, with 14 bases in between. Germline V CDR1 and CDR2: GTSNPN, SVGIG (reference sequence). The CDR3 is CAWSSPGITSYEQYF. The CDR3, as DNA: TGTGCCTGGAGTTCACCGGGCATCACCTCCTACGAGCAGTACTTC.

The V gene is TRBV29-1, the J gene TRBJ2-1; 7 positions match TRBD2. CDR1 is SQVTM and CDR2 is ANQGSEA in the germline V gene. The ends lost 1 base at V and 7 bases at J; junction bases unmatched: 7. The CDR3 totals 14 residues. Here the CDR3 DNA reads TGCAGCGTTGAAGGGAGGGAGGGGTTAAATGAGCAGTTCTTC. Amino acid sequence: CSVEGREGLNEQFF.

The chain uses TRBV5-4 and TRBJ2-3; 14 bases match TRBD2. CDR3 size: 16 residues. Germline CDR1 and CDR2: SGHNT and YYREEE (reference sequence). The junction had 9 bases not matched to a gene; V was cut back by 5 bases and J by 7 bases. CDR3 in amino acids: CASRATGTSGRNTQYF. The CDR3 DNA is TGTGCCAGCAGGGCTACCGGGACTAGCGGGAGAAATACGCAGTATTTT. Full variable domain (missing parts from reference TRBV5-4 and TRBJ2-3): ETGVTQSPTHLIKTRGQQVTLRCSSQSGHNTVSWYQQALGQGPQFIFQYYREEENGRGNFPPRFSGLQFPNYSSELNVNALELDDSALYLCASRATGTSGRNTQYFGPGTRLTVL.

This chain connects TRBV5-1 to TRBJ1-6, with D perhaps matching TRBD1 (6 bases). CDR3 length: 17 amino acids. Deletions cut 2 bases from V and 0 bases from J, with 12 bases between. The V gene's germline CDR1 is SGHRS and CDR2 YFSETQ. This CDR3 reads CASSFAGASSYNSPLHF. In DNA, the CDR3 is TGCGCCAGCAGCTTCGCAGGGGCCAGCTCCTATAATTCACCCCTCCACTTT.

The chain carries TRBV27 and TRBJ2-1; 9 bases align to TRBD2. CDR1 and CDR2 from the germline V gene are MNHEY and SMNVEV (reference sequence). With V trimmed by 6 bases and J by 4 bases, 10 bases remained unmatched. The CDR3 is 16 residues long. The CDR3 is CASREDSGGSYNEQFF. The CDR3 nucleotides are TGTGCCAGCAGGGAGGATAGCGGGGGATCATACAATGAGCAGTTCTTC.

CDR3 sequence: CASSFSGGARDEQFF. The DNA for the CDR3 is TGTGCCAGCAGCTTTAGCGGGGGGGCCCGGGATGAGCAGTTCTTC. The chain employs TRBV7-3 and TRBJ2-1; 11 bases are a match to TRBD2. V shed 3 bases and J 8 bases; nucleotides not matched to a gene: 6. Germline CDR1 and CDR2: SGHTA and FQGTGA. The CDR3 runs 15 residues.

CDR3 residues: CASTSLAGETQYF. CDR3 DNA sequence: TGTGCCAGCACCTCCCTAGCGGGGGAGACCCAGTACTTC. The rearrangement links TRBV6-1 to TRBJ2-5; 9 bases align to TRBD2. Trimming took 7 bases from V and 5 from J; bases not matched to a gene: 5. CDR1 and CDR2 from the germline V gene are MNHNS and SASEGT. The CDR3 is 13 residues long.

This sequence joins TRBV25-1 and TRBJ2-1, with 8 nucleotides matching TRBD2. The CDR3 contains 16 residues. J was trimmed by 7 bases and V by 3 bases; bases with no gene match: 11. The germline CDR1 and CDR2 sequences are MGHDK and SYGVNS. Here the CDR3 DNA reads TGTGCCAGCAGTGATACCTTTAGCGGGGCAAGGAATGAGCAGTTCTTC. This codes for CASSDTFSGARNEQFF.

The rearrangement uses TRBV28 and TRBJ1-5, with D possibly matching TRBD1 (5 bases). CDR1 and CDR2 (germline): MDHEN, SYDVKM. This CDR3 spans 14 amino acids. V lost 7 bases, J lost 3 bases, and 13 bases lay in between. The CDR3 spells CASKGTDTNQPQHF. CDR3 nucleotide sequence: TGTGCCAGCAAGGGGACGGACACCAATCAGCCCCAGCATTTT.

The J gene is TRBJ2-7, the V gene TRBV5-1; no firm D call. V gave up 2 bases and J gave up 0 bases, with 12 bases separating them. The CDR3 is made up of 15 amino acids. Germline V CDR1 and CDR2: SGHRS, YFSETQ. The CDR3: CASSFDGFGSYEQYF. The CDR3 DNA sequence: TGCGCCAGCAGCTTTGACGGGTTCGGCTCCTACGAGCAGTACTTC.

The chain is built from TRBV30 and TRBJ1-3; D perhaps matches TRBD1 (5 bases). Trimming removed 1 base at V and 2 bases at J, with 9 bases between. Germline V gene data show CDR1 as GTSNPN and CDR2 as SVGIG (reference sequence). The CDR3 extends over 14 amino acids. The CDR3 region has the DNA TGTGCCTGGAGTGGGGGGATCCCTGGAAACACCATATATTTT. This gives the protein CAWSGGIPGNTIYF.

This clone was picked up a small number of times. This sequence joins TRBV4-1 and TRBJ1-2; D remains unclear. Between the trimmed V and J ends, which lost 1 base and 3 bases, there was a span of 9 bases. CDR1 MGHRA and CDR2 YSYEKL come from the germline V gene. The CDR3 has 14 amino acids. This CDR3 is CASSQVGYYYGYTF. The CDR3 DNA reads as TGCGCCAGCAGCCAAGTTGGGTACTACTATGGCTACACCTTC.

The V and J genes are TRBV6-4 and TRBJ2-7; D may correspond to TRBD1 or TRBD2 (5 bases each). CDR1 and CDR2 from the germline V gene are MRHNA and SNTAGT. The CDR3 runs to 15 residues. The V gene lost 4 bases and the J gene lost 4 bases, with 17 bases spanning the gap. This CDR3 reads CASSVEPGRPYEQYF. DNA of the CDR3: TGTGCCAGCAGTGTAGAGCCGGGACGGCCTTACGAGCAGTACTTC.

The chain joins TRBV11-2 to TRBJ2-3; 10 bases are shared with TRBD2. J gave up 2 bases and V 1 base, and 3 bases lay outside the gene matches. Germline-derived CDR1 and CDR2 are SGHAT and FQNNGV. The CDR3 has 16 amino acids. In DNA form, the CDR3 reads TGTGCCAGCAGCTTAGGGCTAGCGGGGGACACAGATACGCAGTATTTT. This codes for CASSLGLAGDTDTQYF.

The J gene is TRBJ2-5, the V gene TRBV24-1; D may be TRBD1 or TRBD2 (5 bases each). The V and J ends lost 0 bases and 4 bases respectively, with 11 bases between them. Per germline, CDR1 KGHDR and CDR2 SFDVKD. This CDR3 has 15 amino acids. The CDR3 DNA is TGTGCCACCAGTGATTTGCAGGGTGGGAGAGAGACCCAGTACTTC. Translating gives CATSDLQGGRETQYF.

The gene calls are TRBV4-2 and TRBJ2-7; 8 bases agree with TRBD2. Germline V gives CDR1 LGHNA, CDR2 YNFKEQ. Losses at the gene ends were 2 bases for V and 7 bases for J; bases not matched to a gene: 7. This CDR3 is built from 14 residues. CDR3 loop: CASSQMGTRGEQYF. Here the CDR3 DNA reads TGTGCCAGCAGCCAAATGGGGACTAGGGGAGAGCAGTACTTC.

CDR3 nucleotides: TGTGCCAGCAGCTACGGACTAGCGGGAGGGTACGAGCAGTACTTC. Residues: CASSYGLAGGYEQYF. This sequence joins TRBV5-6 and TRBJ2-7; TRBD2 matches 15 bases. Looked up from germline, CDR1 is SGHDT and CDR2 is YYEEEE. This CDR3 region has 15 residues. The V and J ends lost 3 bases and 4 bases, in that order; junction bases with no gene match: 2.

The chain recombines TRBV19 with TRBJ1-2; a possible D gene is TRBD1 (6 bases). This CDR3 comprises 14 residues. The germline gives CDR1 LNHDA, CDR2 SQIVND (reference sequence). The V and J ends lost 6 bases and 3 bases respectively, with 14 bases between them. The CDR3 is CASRYGGLDYGYTF. The CDR3 region has the DNA TGTGCCAGTAGATACGGGGGGCTTGACTATGGCTACACCTTC.

The chain recombines TRBV2 with TRBJ2-3; 9 bases fit TRBD2. J lost 5 bases, V lost 6 bases, and 12 bases had no gene match. The CDR3 sequence is 16 residues long. Per the germline V gene, CDR1 is SNHLY and CDR2 is FYNNEI. As DNA, the CDR3 is TGTGCCAGCAGCGTTCCAGCGGGAGGCAGTGGAGATACGCAGTATTTT. Protein sequence: CASSVPAGGSGDTQYF. Together with reference TRBV2 and TRBJ2-3, the CDR3 gives the full variable domain: EPEVTQTPSHQVTQMGQEVILRCVPISNHLYFYWYRQILGQKVEFLVSFYNNEISEKSEIFDDQFSVERPDGSNFTLKIRSTKLEDSAMYFCASSVPAGGSGDTQYFGPGTRLTVL.

The chain joins TRBV11-3 to TRBJ1-2, with D possibly being TRBD1 (6 bases). V lost 7 bases and J lost 7, with 19 bases in between. CDR1 and CDR2 (germline): SGHNT, YENEEA. The CDR3 covers 14 residues. CDR3 coding DNA: TGTGCCAGCAACAAAGGGGGGATCGGGTTTGGCTACACCTTC. It is translated as CASNKGGIGFGYTF.

This sequence joins TRBV3-1 (or the pseudogene TRBV3-2) and TRBJ1-6; D possibly corresponds to TRBD1 (6 bases). The length of the CDR3 is 17 residues. The germline gives CDR1 LGHDT, CDR2 YNNKEL (reference sequence). V dropped 3 bases and J dropped 8 bases, with 20 bases sitting between them. Here the CDR3 reads CASSHTTGATTYSPLHF. The CDR3 DNA is TGTGCCAGCAGCCACACGACAGGCGCAACAACGTATTCACCCCTCCACTTT.

This clone was seen just once. The chain links TRBV2 to TRBJ2-7; D is ambiguous. With 8 bases removed from V and 2 bases from J, the gap between germline ends came to 10 bases. The CDR3 loop spans 12 amino acids. Looked up from germline, CDR1 is SNHLY and CDR2 is FYNNEI. The CDR3 bases are TGTGCCAGCTCGCTTGGGGCCTACGAGCAGTACTTC. As protein: CASSLGAYEQYF.

The genes are TRBV9 and TRBJ2-7, with 8 bases matching TRBD1. Germline V CDR1 and CDR2: SGDLS, YYNGEE. The V segment lost 3 bases and the J segment 2 bases; nucleotides outside the gene matches: 7. The CDR3 length is 15 residues. CDR3 protein: CASSAGQGLPYEQYF. The CDR3 DNA reads as TGTGCCAGCAGCGCCGGACAGGGCCTTCCCTACGAGCAGTACTTC.

The rearrangement joins TRBV4-1 to TRBJ2-7, with D maybe TRBD1 (6 bases). Germline loops: CDR1 MGHRA, CDR2 YSYEKL. The CDR3 covers 14 residues. V dropped 0 bases and J dropped 2 bases, with 8 bases sitting between them. CDR3 loop: CASSQEDSTYEQYF. DNA for the CDR3: TGCGCCAGCAGCCAAGAGGACAGCACCTACGAGCAGTACTTC.

This chain joins TRBV5-1 and TRBJ2-1, with a weak D call TRBD2 (6 bases). Germline V gene lookup returns CDR1 SGHRS and CDR2 YFSETQ. Trimming took 0 bases from V and 6 from J, leaving 10 bases between them. The CDR3 runs 14 residues. CDR3 DNA: TGCGCCAGCAGCTTGGGTGGACTACCCAATGAGCAGTTCTTC. Translated, it gives CASSLGGLPNEQFF.

The rearrangement links TRBV2 to TRBJ2-3; 8 bases match TRBD2. CDR3 length equals 15 residues. With V trimmed by 4 bases and J by 6 bases, 9 bases remained unmatched. The germline V gene encodes CDR1 SNHLY and CDR2 FYNNEI. The chain's CDR3 is CASSVMAGGFDTQYF. As DNA, the CDR3 is TGTGCCAGCAGTGTTATGGCGGGAGGATTTGATACGCAGTATTTT.